This T cell receptor beta chain was found in a study of somatic mutations in cytotoxic T cells in rheumatoid arthritis (dated by TCRdb to 2016 to 2017). General notes on the study: Sorted V beta1+ cells also underwent TCRB sequencing, and some V beta antibody-stained T-cell populations were flow-sorted at nearly 100% purity on a FACSAria II or Sony SH800. Whether expanded CD8+ T-cell clones in untreated, newly diagnosed rheumatoid arthritis carry somatic mutations was the study question, and clonality was characterized with TCRB deep sequencing. Patients and controls did not essentially differ in median age, which was nearly identical between the groups. A total of 55 to 75 rheumatoid arthritis patients and 20 or so healthy controls underwent TCRB deep sequencing.

Note on this clone: Its specific antigen is unknown. No base qualities exist here, and no much larger clone lies one base off it.

The immunoSEQ assay was applied to genomic DNA for TCRB CDR3 sequencing. The study's processing was this. Nothing other than productive TCRB rearrangements was included in the analyses. A clone was defined by a unique TCRB CDR3 sequence, and clonality was computed as a productive clonality index based on Shannon entropy. To calculate repertoire overlap between two samples, the template counts of each clone were considered relative to each sample's total templates. A correlation with a Spearman r of around 0.6 was found between V-gene usage by flow cytometry and V-gene usage by TCRB sequencing. What TCRdb holds here is the immuneACCESS table cut down to in-frame rearrangements. Part of the clones is not present; checked against another copy, under half of the missing clones reflect an unresolved V gene, and the others are unexplained. The V and J calls and clone size come from that table; D and trimming were worked out from the DNA. The sample has approximately 33,000 clones on record, more than 80% of them singletons. Of the sample, roughly 3.2% is held by the ten largest clones.

What the study reported, not specific to this receptor: The largest CD8+ clone made up more than 20% of CD8+ cells in 8 of 65 patients, and blood and synovial fluid shared several identical CD8+ TCRB sequences. The antigen targets of the expanded CD8+ clones were unknown, and absence from virus-specific databases did not rule out viral specificity. An increase of CD8+ clonality with age was seen in patients (Spearman r ≈ 0.49) but not in healthy controls. No adjustment for multiple comparisons was made for the slight TRBV07 underrepresentation in patients. CD8+ T-cell clonality in rheumatoid arthritis patients was not significantly different from that in age-matched healthy controls.

Healthy controls were roughly 20 blood donors whose buffy coats were used, with a median age of around 50 years (range roughly 21-75) and 55% to 70% female. On an AutoMACS, CD4+ and CD8+ cells were isolated via positive magnetic bead selection, and their purity was verified by flow cytometry. Isolation of peripheral blood mononuclear cells was done through Ficoll-Paque PLUS density gradient separation. DNA from CD4-enriched, CD8-enriched or PBMC samples was extracted using Nucleospin Tissue or Tissue XS kits and then quantified on a Qubit 2.0 fluorometer. The germline V gene (reference sequence) supplies CDR1 MNHEY and CDR2 SMNVEV. From cysteine to phenylalanine, the CDR3 is 15 amino acids long. Left in the record is the CDR3 DNA by itself, 45 bases read in frame from the first base. The germline ends are 13 bases apart after V is trimmed by 3 bases and J by 4 bases.

The chain joins TRBV27 to TRBJ2-1; the D gene is perhaps TRBD2, from 6 matching bases. Sequenced material: CD8+ T cells sorted from blood. The sequence was obtained from a man aged 35 to 55 in good health. The CDR3 region has the sequence CASSLPGSGYNEQFF. The nucleotides read TGTGCCAGCAGTTTGCCCGGGAGCGGTTACAATGAGCAGTTCTTC.